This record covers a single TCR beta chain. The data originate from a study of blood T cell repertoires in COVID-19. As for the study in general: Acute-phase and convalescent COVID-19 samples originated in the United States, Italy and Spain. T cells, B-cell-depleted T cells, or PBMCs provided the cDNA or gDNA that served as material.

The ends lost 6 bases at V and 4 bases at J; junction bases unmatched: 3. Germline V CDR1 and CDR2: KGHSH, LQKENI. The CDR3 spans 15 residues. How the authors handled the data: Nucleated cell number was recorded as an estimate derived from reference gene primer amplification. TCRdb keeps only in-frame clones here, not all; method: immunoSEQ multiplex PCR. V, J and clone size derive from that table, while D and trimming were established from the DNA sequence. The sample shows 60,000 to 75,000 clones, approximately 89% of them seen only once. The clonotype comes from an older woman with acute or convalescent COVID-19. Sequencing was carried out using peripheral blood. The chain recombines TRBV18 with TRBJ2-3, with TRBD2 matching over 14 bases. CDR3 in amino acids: CASSSGLAGADTQYF. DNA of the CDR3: TGTGCCAGCTCCTCGGGACTAGCGGGGGCAGATACGCAGTATTTT.